The 10 T cell receptor beta chains given below trace back to one sample, sequenced in a study of blood T cell repertoires in COVID-19. Here immunoSEQ multiplex PCR was the method, and the copy in TCRdb shows in-frame clones only, minus some. Altogether 150,000 to 200,000 clones are present, 88% being singletons, with the ten largest covering more than 8.5%. The sequenced sample consisted of PBMCs or T cells enriched from blood (not recorded which). The receptor set was obtained from a young woman who had recovered from COVID-19.

This clone has a single count. This sequence joins TRBV6-2 or TRBV6-3 and TRBJ1-2, with D uncertain. Germline V gene lookup returns CDR1 MNHEY and CDR2 SVGEGT. This CDR3 comprises 16 residues. V lost 2 bases, J lost 4 bases, and 17 bases lay in between. Written as DNA, the CDR3 is TGTGCCAGCAGTTACGAGGACTTTCCGGCGCCCTATGGCTACACCTTC. Amino acids: CASSYEDFPAPYGYTF.

The V and J genes are TRBV24-1 and TRBJ1-6; D gene uncertain. There are 13 residues in the CDR3. Germline V lookup: CDR1 KGHDR, CDR2 SFDVKD. V was pared by 5 bases and J by 8 bases, with 9 bases between. CDR3 nucleotide sequence: TGTGCCACCAGTGCTTCCGGTCATTCACCCCTCCACTTT. Translating it yields CATSASGHSPLHF.

This rearrangement joins TRBV28 to TRBJ2-7; 7 nucleotides match TRBD2. J gave up 2 bases and V 7 bases, and 14 bases lay outside the gene matches. Germline assignment: CDR1 MDHEN and CDR2 SYDVKM. The CDR3 runs to 16 residues. The CDR3 here is CASTTEAGLPTYEQYF. The CDR3 bases are TGTGCCAGCACGACAGAAGCGGGACTACCGACCTACGAGCAGTACTTC.

The rearrangement joins TRBV5-3 to TRBJ1-5; perhaps TRBD1 as D (6 bases). TRBV5-3 counts as an open reading frame of uncertain function. CDR3 length: 14 residues. The ends were cut back, 4 bases at V and 10 bases at J, with 18 bases in the middle. The CDR3 here is CARSPQGTHDPQHF. DNA for the CDR3: TGTGCCAGAAGCCCTCAGGGGACCCATGATCCCCAGCATTTT.

This clone occurred a few times. This chain uses TRBV2 with TRBJ1-4; tentative D call: TRBD1 (5 bases). V lost 6 bases and J 7 bases, leaving 15 bases between the germline ends. Germline lookup yields CDR1 SNHLY and CDR2 FYNNEI. This CDR3 region has 14 residues. The CDR3 spells CASSVGVMGEKLFF. CDR3 sequence (DNA): TGTGCCAGCAGCGTAGGGGTTATGGGTGAAAAACTGTTTTTT.

The rearrangement uses TRBV18 and TRBJ1-4; 7 nucleotides align to TRBD1. V dropped 6 bases and J dropped 5; count of bases not matched to a gene: 12. CDR3 length: 16 amino acids. Per the germline V gene, CDR1 is KGHSH and CDR2 is LQKENI. CDR3 region: CASSRTGGGPNEKLFF. The CDR3 nucleotides read TGTGCCAGCTCTCGGACAGGAGGCGGCCCGAATGAAAAACTGTTTTTT.

The chain is built from TRBV10-3 and TRBJ2-2, with TRBD2 matching over 14 bases. J lost 2 bases, V lost 7 bases, and 6 bases had no gene match. Per the germline V gene, CDR1 is ENHRY and CDR2 is SYGVKD. The CDR3 extends over 17 amino acids. CDR3 residues: CAITSGLAGGNTGELFF. The CDR3 DNA sequence: TGTGCCATCACCTCCGGACTAGCGGGAGGTAACACCGGGGAGCTGTTTTTT.

This clone occurred once. The chain joins TRBV27 to TRBJ2-2; D ambiguous. Germline V gene data show CDR1 as MNHEY and CDR2 as SMNVEV (reference sequence). V was trimmed by 1 base and J by 8 bases, leaving 5 bases between them. The CDR3 contains 12 residues. CDR3 nucleotides: TGTGCCAGCAGTTTATGGCAGGGGGAGCTGTTTTTT. It codes for CASSLWQGELFF.

This clone appeared once. The chain joins TRBV6-6 to TRBJ1-5; TRBD1 matches at 11 bases. Germline-derived CDR1 and CDR2 are MNHNY and SVGAGI (reference sequence). V trimming: 5 bases; J trimming: 3 bases; junction bases outside the gene matches: 9. There are 17 residues in the CDR3. The CDR3 DNA reads as TGTGCCAGCAGTCTAGGTGGACAGGGGGCCCTCAATCAGCCCCAGCATTTT. Its translation: CASSLGGQGALNQPQHF.

The genes are TRBV5-1 and TRBJ2-1, with D possibly matching TRBD1 (7 bases). The germline V and J ends were trimmed by 10 bases and 5 bases, with 16 bases remaining between them. Germline V gene sequence: CDR1 SGHRS, CDR2 YFSETQ. This CDR3 region has 13 residues. CDR3 in amino acids: CASAGQINNEQFF. The CDR3 region has the DNA TGCGCCTCGGCGGGACAGATTAACAATGAGCAGTTCTTC.